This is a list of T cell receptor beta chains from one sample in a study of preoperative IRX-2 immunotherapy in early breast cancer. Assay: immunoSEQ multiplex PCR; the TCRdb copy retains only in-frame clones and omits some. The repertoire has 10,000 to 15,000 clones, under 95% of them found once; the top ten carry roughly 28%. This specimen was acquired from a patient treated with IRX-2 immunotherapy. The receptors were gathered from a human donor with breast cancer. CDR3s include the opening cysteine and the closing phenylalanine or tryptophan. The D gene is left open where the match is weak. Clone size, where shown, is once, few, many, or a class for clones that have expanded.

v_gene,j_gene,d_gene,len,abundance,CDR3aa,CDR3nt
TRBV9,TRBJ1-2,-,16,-,CASSLSQRALLYGYTF,TGTGCCAGCAGCCTTTCTCAGAGGGCCCTCCTCTATGGCTACACCTTC
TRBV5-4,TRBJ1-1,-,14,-,CASMRDPMNTEAFF,TGTGCCAGCATGCGGGACCCAATGAACACTGAAGCTTTCTTT
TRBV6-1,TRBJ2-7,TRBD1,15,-,CASSGRQGLIYEQYF,TGTGCCAGCAGTGGAAGACAGGGTCTAATCTACGAGCAGTACTTC
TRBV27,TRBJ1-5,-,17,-,CASSRRGGGNSNQPQHF,TGTGCCAGCAGCCGTCGGGGGGGCGGAAATAGCAATCAGCCCCAGCATTTT
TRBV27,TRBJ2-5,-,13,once,CASSSWAQETQYF,TGTGCCAGCAGTTCTTGGGCGCAAGAGACCCAGTACTTC
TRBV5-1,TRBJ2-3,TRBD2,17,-,CASSSSPSGGATDTQYF,TGCGCCAGCAGCTCAAGTCCTAGCGGGGGGGCAACAGATACGCAGTATTTT
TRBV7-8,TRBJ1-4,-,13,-,CASSSRQNEKLFF,TGTGCCAGCAGCTCAAGACAGAATGAAAAACTGTTTTTT
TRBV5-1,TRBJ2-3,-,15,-,CASSFDTASTDTQYF,TGCGCCAGCAGCTTTGACACGGCAAGCACAGATACGCAGTATTTT
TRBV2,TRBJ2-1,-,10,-,CASRVSEQFF,TGTGCCAGCAGGGTTAGTGAGCAGTTCTTC
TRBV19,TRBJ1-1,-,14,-,CATKWTVANTEAFF,TGTGCCACAAAATGGACCGTAGCGAACACTGAAGCTTTCTTT
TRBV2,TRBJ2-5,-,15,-,CASSPEASPRETQYF,TGCGCCAGCAGCCCAGAAGCTAGCCCCCGGGAGACCCAGTACTTC
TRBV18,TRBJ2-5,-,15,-,CASSPLGGNQETQYF,TGTGCCAGCTCACCCCTCGGGGGAAACCAAGAGACCCAGTACTTC
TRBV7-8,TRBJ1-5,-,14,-,CASSPTQGLGPQHF,TGTGCCAGCAGCCCAACCCAGGGGCTTGGACCCCAGCATTTT
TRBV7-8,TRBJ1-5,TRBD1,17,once,CASSSNDRGLSNQPQHF,TGTGCCAGCAGCTCAAATGACAGGGGGCTAAGCAATCAGCCCCAGCATTTT
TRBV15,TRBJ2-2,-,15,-,CATSRNRVGTGELFF,TGTGCCACCAGCAGGAACAGGGTCGGGACCGGGGAGCTGTTTTTT
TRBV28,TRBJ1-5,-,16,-,CASSSYTGQRNQPQHF,TGTGCCAGCAGTTCCTATACAGGGCAGAGGAATCAGCCCCAGCATTTT
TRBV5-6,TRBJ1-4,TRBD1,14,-,CASSQGQLNEKLFF,TGTGCCAGCAGCCAGGGACAGCTTAATGAAAAACTGTTTTTT
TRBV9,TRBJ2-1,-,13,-,CASSVGGWNEQFF,TGTGCCAGCAGCGTGGGGGGCTGGAATGAGCAGTTCTTC
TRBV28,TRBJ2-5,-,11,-,CASSLGGTQYF,TGTGCCAGCAGTTTAGGTGGGACCCAGTACTTC
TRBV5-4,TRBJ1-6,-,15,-,CASSLDRQLNSPLHF,TGTGCCAGCAGCTTGGATCGGCAACTTAATTCACCCCTCCACTTT
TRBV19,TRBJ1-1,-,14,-,CASRYRGENTEAFF,TGTGCCAGTAGGTACCGGGGGGAGAACACTGAAGCTTTCTTT
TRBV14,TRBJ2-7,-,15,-,CASSQSPGAYYEQYF,TGTGCCAGCAGCCAATCCCCGGGGGCTTACTACGAGCAGTACTTC
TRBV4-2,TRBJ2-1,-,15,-,CASSQVNTNGNEQFF,TGTGCCAGCAGCCAAGTAAATACGAACGGGAATGAGCAGTTCTTC
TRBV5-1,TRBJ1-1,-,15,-,CASSFDEFMNTEAFF,TGCGCCAGCAGCTTCGACGAATTCATGAACACTGAAGCTTTCTTT
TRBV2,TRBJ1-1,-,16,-,CASSVETGRMNTEAFF,TGTGCCAGCAGTGTTGAAACAGGGAGAATGAACACTGAAGCTTTCTTT
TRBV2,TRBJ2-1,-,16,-,CASSESSLLTYNEQFF,TGTGCCAGCAGTGAAAGCAGCCTCCTTACCTACAATGAGCAGTTCTTC
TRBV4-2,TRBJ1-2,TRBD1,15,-,CASSQDLQGAGGYTF,TGTGCCAGCAGCCAAGACCTACAGGGGGCCGGTGGCTACACCTTC
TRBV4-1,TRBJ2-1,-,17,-,CASSQDSRMGRSNEQFF,TGCGCCAGCAGCCAAGACAGCCGAATGGGCAGGAGCAATGAGCAGTTCTTC
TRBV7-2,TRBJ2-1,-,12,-,CASSSDYVEQFF,TGTGCCAGCAGCTCCGACTACGTTGAGCAGTTCTTC